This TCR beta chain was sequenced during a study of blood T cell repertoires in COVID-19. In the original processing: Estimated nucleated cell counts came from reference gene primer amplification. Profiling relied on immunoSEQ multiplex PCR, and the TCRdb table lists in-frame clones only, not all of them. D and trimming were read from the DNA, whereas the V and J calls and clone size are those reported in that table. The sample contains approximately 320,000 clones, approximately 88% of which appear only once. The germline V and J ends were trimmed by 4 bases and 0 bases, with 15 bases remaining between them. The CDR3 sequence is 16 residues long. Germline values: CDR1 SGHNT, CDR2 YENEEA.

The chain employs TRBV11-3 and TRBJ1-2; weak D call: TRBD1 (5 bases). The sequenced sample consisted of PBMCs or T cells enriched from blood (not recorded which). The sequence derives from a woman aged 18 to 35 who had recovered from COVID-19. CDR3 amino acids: CASSSSAGGSNYGYTF. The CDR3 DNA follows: TGTGCCAGCAGCTCCTCCGCCGGGGGGTCTAACTATGGCTACACCTTC.